Following are 5 T cell receptor beta chains from one sample sequenced in a study of tissue T cells after allogeneic stem cell transplantation. Generated by immunoSEQ multiplex PCR, the TCRdb table keeps only in-frame clones and is missing some. This table has 40,000 to 50,000 clones, around 70% appearing once. Material: sorted cells pooled from one or two spleens. The receptors come from a pool of C57BL/6 mice in good health.

On this clone: Genes and germline are mouse. The CDR3 is cut off 1 residue early in the read; its end comes from the germline J gene. The gene calls are TRBV13-2 and TRBJ1-1; D perhaps matches TRBD1 (6 bases). This CDR3 is built from 13 residues. V was trimmed by 6 bases and J by 0 bases, leaving 9 bases between them. CDR1 is NNHNN, CDR2 SYGAGS, per germline (reference sequence). The DNA read from the CDR3 is TGTGCCAGCGCCGGGACAACAAACACAGAAGTCTTC. Translation: CASAGTTNTEVF. The CDR3 reads in full as CASAGTTNTEVFF.

As concerns this clone: Gene names denote mouse genes. Sequencing ends 1 residue short of the CDR3 end; the germline J gene provides the rest. The V and J genes are TRBV19 and TRBJ2-5, with 9 bases lining up with TRBD2. Germline V gives CDR1 FNHDT, CDR2 SITEND (reference sequence). The CDR3 length is 15 residues. The V segment lost 5 bases and the J segment 0 bases; nucleotides outside the gene matches: 4. The sequenced part of the CDR3 DNA is TGTGCCAGCAGGAGACTGGGGGCTAACCAAGACACCCAGTAC. Translation: CASRRLGANQDTQY. The full-length CDR3 reads as CASRRLGANQDTQYF.

This clone was seen more than once but under ten times. Gene names and germline refer to mouse. The CDR3 end falls 1 residue outside the read, so it is completed with the germline J gene. Other DNA sequences within the sample encode an identical CDR3. The V gene is TRBV31, the J gene TRBJ1-2, with TRBD1 matching 9 bases. CDR1 GKSSPN and CDR2 SITVG come from the germline V gene. With 3 bases clipped from V and 2 bases from J, the junction kept 1 base outside the gene matches. This CDR3 spans 13 amino acids. CDR3 DNA (partial): TGTGCCTGGAGGGGACAGGGTAACTCCGACTACACC. This codes for CAWRGQGNSDYT. The complete CDR3 protein is CAWRGQGNSDYTF.

This clone occurred once. Mouse gene names apply. The observed sequence ends 1 residue before the CDR3 terminus, with the missing tail filled in from the germline J gene. The chain employs TRBV20 and TRBJ1-6; D may be TRBD1 (5 bases). TRBJ1-6 is classed as an ORF, of uncertain function. V shed 0 bases and J shed 8 bases, with 5 bases lying between them. This CDR3 has 12 amino acids. Germline V gene sequence: CDR1 GFQATS, CDR2 STVNSAI. The part of the CDR3 DNA that was read is TGTGGTGCTAGGGAGGGGGATTCGCCCCTCTAC. Protein product: CGAREGDSPLY. The CDR3 reads in full as CGAREGDSPLYF.

As for this clone: Gene and germline names: mouse. The read falls 1 residue short of the CDR3 end, and the missing part is taken from the germline J gene. The chain joins TRBV13-2 to TRBJ2-2; a weak D match, TRBD2 (6 bases). Per germline, CDR1 NNHNN and CDR2 SYGAGS (reference sequence). Trimming removed 2 bases at V and 0 bases at J, with 14 bases between. CDR3 size: 17 residues. CDR3 protein: CASGEPAGGSNTGQLYF. CDR3 bases read: TGTGCCAGCGGTGAGCCCGCCGGGGGGTCAAACACCGGGCAGCTCTAC.